What follows describes a single T cell receptor beta chain. The sample is drawn from a study of shared T cell receptors in the human thymus. CDR1 is SQVTM, CDR2 ANQGSEA, per germline. The CDR3 loop spans 14 amino acids. TCRdb's table, derived via immunoSEQ multiplex PCR, lists solely in-frame clones and lacks some. Of about 380,000 clones in the sample, approximately 95% were seen once. Sample: thymocytes. The chain employs TRBV29-1 and TRBJ1-5; no firm D call. This receptor was taken from a human donor. The CDR3 coding sequence is TGCACCGCTCGTTTGGCAGGTCTCCATCAGCCCCAGCATTTT. Translation: CTARLAGLHQPQHF.